A single sample is the source of the 21 T cell receptor beta chains below, sequenced in a study of T cells of healthy individuals. MiXCR was run by TCRdb on the 5' RACE reads, yielding one entry per CDR3 protein. The sample includes approximately 50,000 distinct CDR3 sequences, roughly 15% of them seen just once. These TCRs come from a human donor in good health.

This clonotype came up many times. The chain is built from TRBV4-3 and TRBJ2-3, with 8 nucleotides matching TRBD1. Germline lookup yields CDR1 LGHNA and CDR2 YSLEER. CDR3 length: 14 residues. Trimming removed 5 bases from V and 5 bases from J; junction bases left unmatched: 6. CDR3 region: CASSSQGAIDTQYF. CDR3 nucleotide sequence: TGCGCCAGCAGCTCTCAGGGGGCGATAGATACGCAGTATTTT.

This chain uses TRBV7-2 with TRBJ2-7, with 8 bases that match TRBD1. The CDR3 length is 14 residues. CDR1 SGHTA and CDR2 FQGNSA come from the germline V gene. The J segment lost 6 bases and the V segment lost 7 bases, leaving 11 bases of the junction unmatched. In DNA, the CDR3 is TGTGCCAGCACCCTCCTGGACAGGGTAAGCGAGCAGTACTTC. Protein: CASTLLDRVSEQYF.

This clonotype was counted many times. V and J are TRBV14 and TRBJ2-7; 7 bases are a match to TRBD2. Losses at the gene ends were 3 bases for V and 3 bases for J; bases not matched to a gene: 11. Germline lookup yields CDR1 SGHDN and CDR2 FVKESK. The CDR3 has 16 amino acids. The CDR3 here is CASSHHPPASGYEQYF. DNA of the CDR3: TGTGCCAGCAGCCATCACCCCCCGGCTAGCGGCTACGAGCAGTACTTC. Looking up the rest from reference TRBV14 and TRBJ2-7 gives the full variable domain: EAGVTQFPSHSVIEKGQTVTLRCDPISGHDNLYWYRRVMGKEIKFLLHFVKESKQDESGMPNNRFLAERTGGTYSTLKVQPAELEDSGVYFCASSHHPPASGYEQYFGPGTRLTVT.

V is TRBV18 and J is TRBJ1-4, with 7 bases matching TRBD1. Per germline, CDR1 KGHSH and CDR2 LQKENI. This CDR3 has 14 residues. The V and J ends lost 3 bases and 12 bases, in that order; junction bases with no gene match: 10. CDR3 sequence reads: CASSPTGTAYELFF. As DNA, the CDR3 is TGTGCCAGCTCACCGACCGGGACAGCCTACGAACTGTTTTTT.

Ten or more counts support this clonotype. The rearrangement links TRBV11-2 to TRBJ1-1; D unresolved. Trimming pared 1 base from V and 0 bases from J, leaving 3 bases between. The CDR3 covers 13 residues. Germline assignment: CDR1 SGHAT and CDR2 FQNNGV. Here the CDR3 reads CASSLGVNTEAFF. The CDR3 region has the DNA TGTGCCAGCAGCTTAGGTGTGAACACTGAAGCTTTCTTT.

This clonotype was observed many times. The chain recombines TRBV13 with TRBJ1-6; no clear D. The CDR3 is made up of 17 amino acids. From germline, CDR1 is PRHDT and CDR2 FYEKMQ (reference sequence). The V and J ends lost 4 bases and 7 bases respectively, with 20 bases between them. The CDR3 sequence is CASSSHGFGRQNSPLHF. The CDR3 DNA is TGTGCCAGCAGCTCCCACGGATTTGGACGGCAGAATTCACCCCTCCACTTT.

The chain links TRBV7-2 to TRBJ1-1; the D is unclear. Per the germline V gene, CDR1 is SGHTA and CDR2 is FQGNSA. This CDR3 is 14 amino acids long. The ends were cut back, 4 bases at V and 1 base at J, with 10 bases in the middle. The CDR3 sequence is CASSSDGKNTEAFF. The CDR3, as DNA: TGTGCCAGCAGCTCGGACGGAAAGAACACTGAAGCTTTCTTT.

This clonotype was detected many times. The V call is TRBV19, the J call TRBJ2-2, with D tentatively TRBD1 (6 bases). Germline CDR1 is LNHDA and CDR2 is SQIVND (reference sequence). Trimming shortened V by 3 bases and J by 4 bases, and 15 bases separated the two germline ends. The CDR3 is 16 amino acids. CDR3 DNA sequence: TGTGCCAGTAGTATCCGTGGGGGCGCGGTCACCGGGGAGCTGTTTTTT. Translation gives CASSIRGGAVTGELFF.

The genes are TRBV5-1 and TRBJ2-1; 10 nucleotides align to TRBD2. The germline V gene encodes CDR1 SGHRS and CDR2 YFSETQ. After removal of 0 bases from V and 6 bases from J, the junction contained 9 bases not matched to a gene. The CDR3 has 17 amino acids. CDR3 bases: TGCGCCAGCAGCTTGGGCCTGAATAGCGGGGGGACCAATGAGCAGTTCTTC. The encoded protein is CASSLGLNSGGTNEQFF.

This clonotype was recorded many times. The V and J genes are TRBV7-9 and TRBJ1-1; D is unresolved. Germline CDR1 reads SEHNR; CDR2 reads FQNEAQ (reference sequence). This CDR3 comprises 13 residues. V lost 5 bases, J lost 0 bases, and 7 bases lay in between. CDR3 loop: CASSPIVNTEAFF. The CDR3 coding sequence is TGTGCCAGCAGCCCAATTGTGAACACTGAAGCTTTCTTT. The full variable domain, its missing parts supplied by reference TRBV7-9 and TRBJ1-1, is DTGVSQNPRHKITKRGQNVTFRCDPISEHNRLYWYRQTLGQGPEFLTYFQNEAQLEKSRLLSDRFSAERPKGSFSTLEIQRTEQGDSAMYLCASSPIVNTEAFFGQGTRLTVV.

This clonotype has a count of ten or more. The chain carries TRBV9 and TRBJ2-2; 7 bases map to TRBD1. The V gene end was trimmed by 0 bases and the J gene end by 0 bases; junction bases not matched to a gene: 8. Germline V CDR1 and CDR2: SGDLS, YYNGEE. The CDR3 is 18 residues long. The DNA for the CDR3 is TGTGCCAGCAGCGTAGCCACACAGGGGCCTGCGAACACCGGGGAGCTGTTTTTT. Its protein is CASSVATQGPANTGELFF.

The chain uses TRBV20-1 and TRBJ1-4; 10 bases line up with TRBD1. This CDR3 spans 19 amino acids. CDR1 and CDR2 from the germline V gene are DFQATT and SNEGSKA (reference sequence). The V segment lost 2 bases and the J segment 8 bases; nucleotides outside the gene matches: 20. This chain's CDR3 is CSARLRNRDRGTLGEKLFF. DNA for the CDR3: TGCAGTGCTAGATTACGAAACCGGGACAGGGGTACCCTAGGGGAAAAACTGTTTTTT.

This clonotype came up many times. V is TRBV5-1 and J is TRBJ2-1; 7 bases are shared with TRBD1. V trimming: 0 bases; J trimming: 8 bases; junction bases outside the gene matches: 2. Germline lookup yields CDR1 SGHRS and CDR2 YFSETQ. The CDR3 runs 13 residues. The CDR3 protein is CASSLGQGYEQFF. The DNA of the CDR3 is TGCGCCAGCAGCTTGGGACAGGGATATGAGCAGTTCTTC.

The rearrangement joins TRBV7-9 to TRBJ2-1; TRBD2 agrees at 13 bases. The junction had 16 bases not matched to a gene; V was cut back by 5 bases and J by 6 bases. Germline V gene data show CDR1 as SEHNR and CDR2 as FQNEAQ (reference sequence). CDR3 size: 19 residues. The CDR3 reads CASSPDSGTSGAPSNEQFF. In DNA form, the CDR3 reads TGTGCCAGCAGCCCCGACTCCGGGACTAGCGGGGCCCCCAGCAATGAGCAGTTCTTC.

This clonotype was counted a single time. J is TRBJ1-1 and V is TRBV3-1, with D maybe TRBD1 (5 bases). Between the trimmed V and J ends, which lost 5 bases and 8 bases, there was a span of 21 bases. The germline V gene has CDR1 LGHDT and CDR2 YNNKEL (reference sequence). The CDR3 consists of 15 residues. As DNA, the CDR3 is TGTGCCAGCAGCTTCCGTGGGACGTCGGCCGCCGAAGCTTTCTTT. It translates to CASSFRGTSAAEAFF.

There are a few counts of this clonotype. This chain uses TRBV10-3 with TRBJ2-1; either TRBD1 or TRBD2 may supply D (6 bases each). CDR3 length equals 15 residues. The germline V and J ends were trimmed by 3 bases and 5 bases, with 14 bases remaining between them. Germline CDR1 ENHRY, CDR2 SYGVKD. The CDR3 protein is CAISERERGDNEQFF. The CDR3 DNA follows: TGTGCCATCAGTGAAAGGGAGAGGGGGGACAATGAGCAGTTCTTC.

In its sample, this clonotype was seen many times. The V call is TRBV7-9, the J call TRBJ2-3; 7 bases are shared with TRBD1. Germline V gives CDR1 SEHNR, CDR2 FQNEAQ (reference sequence). This CDR3 has 16 amino acids. V trimming: 2 bases; J trimming: 2 bases; junction bases outside the gene matches: 7. In DNA form, the CDR3 reads TGTGCCAGCAGCTTAAGACAGGGAAGCCCCACAGATACGCAGTATTTT. Protein sequence: CASSLRQGSPTDTQYF.

This chain connects TRBV20-1 to TRBJ2-1; D is perhaps TRBD1 or TRBD2 (7 bases each). Germline values: CDR1 DFQATT, CDR2 SNEGSKA (reference sequence). The CDR3 extends over 12 amino acids. With 6 bases removed from V and 10 bases from J, the gap between germline ends came to 16 bases. Here the CDR3 reads CSAPDRDYEQFF. DNA of the CDR3: TGCAGTGCGCCAGACAGGGACTACGAGCAGTTCTTC.

This clonotype was seen repeatedly, ten times or more. The rearrangement joins TRBV20-1 to TRBJ1-1; 7 bases fit TRBD1. Germline lookup yields CDR1 DFQATT and CDR2 SNEGSKA (reference sequence). CDR3 size: 14 residues. V trimming: 6 bases; J trimming: 5 bases; junction bases outside the gene matches: 12. CDR3 DNA sequence: TGCAGTGCCACGGGCGGGGGGGGACAGACTGAAGCTTTCTTT. Its protein is CSATGGGGQTEAFF.

This clonotype was seen at least ten times. J is TRBJ2-7 and V is TRBV29-1; 7 bases match TRBD1. Per the germline V gene, CDR1 is SQVTM and CDR2 is ANQGSEA. The CDR3 runs to 12 residues. J was trimmed by 4 bases and V by 4 bases; bases with no gene match: 4. The CDR3 DNA follows: TGCAGCGTTGCCTGGGACAGATACGAGCAGTACTTC. Protein sequence: CSVAWDRYEQYF.

This clonotype has at least ten counts. V usage is TRBV6-1 and J usage is TRBJ2-5, with no clear D. V was trimmed by 1 base and J by 3 bases, leaving 18 bases between them. The germline gives CDR1 MNHNS, CDR2 SASEGT. The CDR3 has 17 residues. The CDR3 loop reads CASSEGLVRTHKETQYF. DNA for the CDR3: TGTGCCAGCAGTGAAGGTCTTGTTCGCACACACAAAGAGACCCAGTACTTC.